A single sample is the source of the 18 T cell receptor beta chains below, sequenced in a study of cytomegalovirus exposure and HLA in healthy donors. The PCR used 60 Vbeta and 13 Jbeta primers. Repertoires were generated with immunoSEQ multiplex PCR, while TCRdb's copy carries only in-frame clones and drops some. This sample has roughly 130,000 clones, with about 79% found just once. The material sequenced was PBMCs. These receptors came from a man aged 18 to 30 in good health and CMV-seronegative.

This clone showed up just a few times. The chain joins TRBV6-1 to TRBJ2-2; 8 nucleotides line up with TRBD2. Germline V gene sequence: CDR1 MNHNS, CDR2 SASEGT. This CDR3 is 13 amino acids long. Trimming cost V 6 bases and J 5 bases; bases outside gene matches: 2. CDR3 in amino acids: CASRVAGTGELFF. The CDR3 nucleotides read TGTGCCAGCAGGGTAGCGGGGACCGGGGAGCTGTTTTTT.

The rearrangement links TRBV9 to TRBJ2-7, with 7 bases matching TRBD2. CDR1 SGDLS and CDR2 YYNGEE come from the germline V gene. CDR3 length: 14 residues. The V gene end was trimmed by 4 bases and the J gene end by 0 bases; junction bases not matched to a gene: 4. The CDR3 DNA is TGTGCCAGCAGCCCCCGGACTAGCTCCTACGAGCAGTACTTC. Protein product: CASSPRTSSYEQYF.

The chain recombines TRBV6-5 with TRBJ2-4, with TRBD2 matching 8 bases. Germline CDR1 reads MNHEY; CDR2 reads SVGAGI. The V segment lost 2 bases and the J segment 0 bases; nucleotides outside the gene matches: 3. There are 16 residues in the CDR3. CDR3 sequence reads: CASSYEAGGAKNIQYF. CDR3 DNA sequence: TGTGCCAGCAGTTACGAGGCGGGAGGAGCCAAAAACATTCAGTACTTC.

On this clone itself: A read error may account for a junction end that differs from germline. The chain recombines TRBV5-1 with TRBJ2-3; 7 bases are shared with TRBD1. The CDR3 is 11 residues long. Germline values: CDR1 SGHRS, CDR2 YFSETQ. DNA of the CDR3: TGCGCCAGCAGCTCCCCGACAGGGAAGGATTTT. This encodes CASSSPTGKDF.

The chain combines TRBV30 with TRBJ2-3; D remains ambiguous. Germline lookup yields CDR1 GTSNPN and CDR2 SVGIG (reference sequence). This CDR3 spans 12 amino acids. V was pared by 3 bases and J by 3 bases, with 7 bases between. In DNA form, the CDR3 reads TGTGCCTGGAGCGACTCTACAGATACGCAGTATTTT. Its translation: CAWSDSTDTQYF.

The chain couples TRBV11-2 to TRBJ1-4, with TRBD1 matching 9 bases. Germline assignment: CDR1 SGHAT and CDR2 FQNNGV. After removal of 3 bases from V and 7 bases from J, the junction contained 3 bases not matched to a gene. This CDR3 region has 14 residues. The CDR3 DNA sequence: TGTGCCAGCAGCTTGGGGACAGGGACTGAAAAACTGTTTTTT. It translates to CASSLGTGTEKLFF. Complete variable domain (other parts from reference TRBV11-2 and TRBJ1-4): EAGVAQSPRYKIIEKRQSVAFWCNPISGHATLYWYQQILGQGPKLLIQFQNNGVVDDSQLPKDRFSAERLKGVDSTLKIQPAKLEDSAVYLCASSLGTGTEKLFFGSGTQLSVL.

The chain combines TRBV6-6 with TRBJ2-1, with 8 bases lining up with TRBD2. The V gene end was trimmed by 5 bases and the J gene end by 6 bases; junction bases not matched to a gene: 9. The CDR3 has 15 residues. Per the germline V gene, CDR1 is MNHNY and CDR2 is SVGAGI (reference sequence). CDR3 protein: CASSTYTSGANEQFF. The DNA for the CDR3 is TGTGCCAGCAGTACCTATACTAGCGGAGCCAATGAGCAGTTCTTC.

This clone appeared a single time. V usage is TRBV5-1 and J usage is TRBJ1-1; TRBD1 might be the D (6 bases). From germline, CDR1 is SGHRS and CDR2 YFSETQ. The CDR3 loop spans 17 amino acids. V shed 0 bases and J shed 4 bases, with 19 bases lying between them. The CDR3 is CASSLVRGGGGSTEAFF. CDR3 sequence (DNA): TGCGCCAGCAGCTTGGTTCGGGGGGGCGGGGGGTCCACTGAAGCTTTCTTT.

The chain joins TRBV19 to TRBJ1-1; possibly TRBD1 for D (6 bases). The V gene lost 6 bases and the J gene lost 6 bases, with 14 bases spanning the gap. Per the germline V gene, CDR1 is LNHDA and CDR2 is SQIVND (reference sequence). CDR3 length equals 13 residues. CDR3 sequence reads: CASSQQGWAEAFF. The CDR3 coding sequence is TGTGCCAGTAGCCAACAGGGTTGGGCTGAAGCTTTCTTT.

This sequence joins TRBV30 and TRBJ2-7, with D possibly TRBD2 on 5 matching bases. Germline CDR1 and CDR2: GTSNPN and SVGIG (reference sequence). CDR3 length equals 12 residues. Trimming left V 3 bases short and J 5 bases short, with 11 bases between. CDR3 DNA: TGTGCCTGGAGAGGGAGTGGCCACGAGCAGTACTTC. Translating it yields CAWRGSGHEQYF.

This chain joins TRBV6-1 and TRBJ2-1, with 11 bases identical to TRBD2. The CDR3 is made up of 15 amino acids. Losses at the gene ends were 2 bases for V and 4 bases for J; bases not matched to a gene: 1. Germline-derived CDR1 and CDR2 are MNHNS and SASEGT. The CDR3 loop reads CASSELAGGYNEQFF. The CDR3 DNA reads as TGTGCCAGCAGTGAATTAGCGGGAGGGTACAATGAGCAGTTCTTC.

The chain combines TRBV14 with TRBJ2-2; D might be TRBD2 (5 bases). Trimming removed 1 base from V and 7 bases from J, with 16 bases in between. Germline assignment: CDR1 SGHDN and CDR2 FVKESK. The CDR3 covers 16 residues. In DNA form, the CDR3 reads TGTGCCAGCAGCCAAGGAGTGGGAGTCGGGGTCGGGGAGCTGTTTTTT. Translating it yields CASSQGVGVGVGELFF.

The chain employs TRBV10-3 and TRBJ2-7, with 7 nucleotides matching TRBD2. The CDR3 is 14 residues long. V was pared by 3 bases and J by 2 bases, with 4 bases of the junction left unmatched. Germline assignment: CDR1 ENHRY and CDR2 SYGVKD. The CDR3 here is CAISEDRGAYEQYF. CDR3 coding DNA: TGTGCCATCAGTGAAGACCGGGGGGCCTACGAGCAGTACTTC.

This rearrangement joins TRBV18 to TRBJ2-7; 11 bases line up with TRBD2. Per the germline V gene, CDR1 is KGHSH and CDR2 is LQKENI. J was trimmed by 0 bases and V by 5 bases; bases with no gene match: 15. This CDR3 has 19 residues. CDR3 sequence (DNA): TGTGCCAGCTCAAAGTCGGCAAGTGGACTAGCGGGCAGCTCCTACGAGCAGTACTTC. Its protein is CASSKSASGLAGSSYEQYF. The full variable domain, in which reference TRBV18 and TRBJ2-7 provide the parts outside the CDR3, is NAGVMQNPRHLVRRRGQEARLRCSPMKGHSHVYWYRQLPEEGLKFMVYLQKENIIDESGMPKERFSAEFPKEGPSILRIQQVVRGDSAAYFCASSKSASGLAGSSYEQYFGPGTRLTVT.

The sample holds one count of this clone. Written as DNA, the CDR3 is TGTGCCAGCAGCTTAACTACAGGGGGGCCGAACACCGGGGAGCTGTTTTTT. Translated, it gives CASSLTTGGPNTGELFF. The V gene is TRBV11-2, the J gene TRBJ2-2, with 8 bases fitting TRBD1. CDR1 SGHAT and CDR2 FQNNGV come from the germline V gene. The V segment lost 2 bases and the J segment 0 bases; nucleotides outside the gene matches: 5. The CDR3 is made up of 17 amino acids.

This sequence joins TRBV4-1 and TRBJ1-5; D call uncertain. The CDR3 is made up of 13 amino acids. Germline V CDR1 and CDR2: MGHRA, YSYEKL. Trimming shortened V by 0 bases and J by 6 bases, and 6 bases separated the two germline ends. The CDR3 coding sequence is TGCGCCAGCAGCCAAGAAATCGGTCAGCCCCAGCATTTT. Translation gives CASSQEIGQPQHF.

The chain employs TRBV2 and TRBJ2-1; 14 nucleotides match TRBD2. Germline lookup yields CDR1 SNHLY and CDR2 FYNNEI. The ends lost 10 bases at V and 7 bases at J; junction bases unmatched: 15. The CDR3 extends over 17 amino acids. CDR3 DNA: TGTGCCATCCGACTAGCGGGAGGGCCTGGGTCAACGAATGAGCAGTTCTTC. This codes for CAIRLAGGPGSTNEQFF.

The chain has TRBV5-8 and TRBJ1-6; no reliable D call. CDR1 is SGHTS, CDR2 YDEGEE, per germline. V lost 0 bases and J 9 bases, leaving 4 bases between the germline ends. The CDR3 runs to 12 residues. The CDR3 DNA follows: TGTGCCAGCAGCTTGGAACTTTCACCCCTCCACTTT. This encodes CASSLELSPLHF.